The T cell receptor (beta chain) described here comes from a study of control samples from healthy donors and cancer patients. TCRdb keeps only in-frame clones here, not all; method: immunoSEQ multiplex PCR. Here the sample spans approximately 100,000 clones, 84% being singletons. The ends were cut back, 10 bases at V and 8 bases at J, with 15 bases in the middle. The length of the CDR3 is 12 residues. The germline V gene encodes CDR1 MGHDK and CDR2 SYGVNS. The V gene is TRBV25-1, the J gene TRBJ2-4, with D perhaps matching TRBD1 (5 bases). Sequenced: PBMCs. This clonotype was sampled from a man between 65 and 80 years old with lung cancer. The CDR3 bases are TGTGCCATCGTCATTCAGGGTCACATTCAGTACTTC. Translating gives CAIVIQGHIQYF.